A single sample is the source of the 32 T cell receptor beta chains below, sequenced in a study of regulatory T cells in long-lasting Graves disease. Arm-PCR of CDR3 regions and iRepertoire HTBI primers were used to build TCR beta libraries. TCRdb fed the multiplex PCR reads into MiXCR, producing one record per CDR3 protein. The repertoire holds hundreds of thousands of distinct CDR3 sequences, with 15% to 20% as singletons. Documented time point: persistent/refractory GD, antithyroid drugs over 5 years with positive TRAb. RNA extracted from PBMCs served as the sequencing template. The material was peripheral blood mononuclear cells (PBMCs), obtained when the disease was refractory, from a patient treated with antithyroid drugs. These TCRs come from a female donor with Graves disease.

CDR3 DNA sequence: TGCGCCAGCACACCGGAGGGGAGTTCACCCCTCCACTTT. This sequence encodes CASTPEGSSPLHF. The rearrangement links TRBV5-1 to TRBJ1-6; a possible D gene is TRBD1 (5 bases). V lost 6 bases, J lost 9 bases, and 13 bases lay in between. The CDR3 runs 13 residues. The germline CDR1 and CDR2 sequences are SGHRS and YFSETQ.

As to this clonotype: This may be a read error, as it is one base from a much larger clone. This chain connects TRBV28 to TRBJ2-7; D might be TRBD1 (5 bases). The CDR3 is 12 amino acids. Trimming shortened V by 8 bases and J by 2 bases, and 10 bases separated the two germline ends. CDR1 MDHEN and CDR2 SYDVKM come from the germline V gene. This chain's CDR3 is CASPDSAYEQYF. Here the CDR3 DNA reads TGTGCCAGCCCTGACAGCGCCTACGAGCAGTACTTC.

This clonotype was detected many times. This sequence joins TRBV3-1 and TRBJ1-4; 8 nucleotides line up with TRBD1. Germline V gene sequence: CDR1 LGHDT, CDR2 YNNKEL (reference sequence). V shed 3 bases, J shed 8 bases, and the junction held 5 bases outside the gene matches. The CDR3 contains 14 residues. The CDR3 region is CASSHGQGFEKLFF. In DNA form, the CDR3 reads TGTGCCAGCAGCCACGGACAGGGCTTCGAAAAACTGTTTTTT.

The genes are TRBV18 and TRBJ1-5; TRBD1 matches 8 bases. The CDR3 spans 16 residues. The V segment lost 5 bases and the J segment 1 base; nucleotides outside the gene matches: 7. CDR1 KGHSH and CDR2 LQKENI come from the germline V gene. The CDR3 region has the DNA TGTGCCAGCTCAACAACCGGGACAGGAAGCAATCAGCCCCAGCATTTT. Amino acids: CASSTTGTGSNQPQHF.

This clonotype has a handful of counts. The CDR3 reads CASSFAFSGPFYGYTF. CDR3 bases: TGTGCCAGCAGCTTCGCCTTCTCCGGGCCTTTCTATGGCTACACCTTC. The chain joins TRBV11-2 to TRBJ1-2; no definite D call. Between the trimmed V and J ends, which lost 3 bases and 4 bases, there was a span of 18 bases. The CDR3 is made up of 16 amino acids. Germline V gene lookup returns CDR1 SGHAT and CDR2 FQNNGV. Full variable domain (rest looked up from reference TRBV11-2 and TRBJ1-2): EAGVAQSPRYKIIEKRQSVAFWCNPISGHATLYWYQQILGQGPKLLIQFQNNGVVDDSQLPKDRFSAERLKGVDSTLKIQPAKLEDSAVYLCASSFAFSGPFYGYTFGSGTRLTVV.

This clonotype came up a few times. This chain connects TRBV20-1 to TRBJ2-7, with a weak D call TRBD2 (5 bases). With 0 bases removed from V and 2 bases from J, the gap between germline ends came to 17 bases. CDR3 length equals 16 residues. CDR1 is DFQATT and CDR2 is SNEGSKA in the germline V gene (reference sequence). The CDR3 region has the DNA TGCAGTGCTAGAGAAATTAGACTACCGCCCGCCTACGAGCAGTACTTC. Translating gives CSAREIRLPPAYEQYF.

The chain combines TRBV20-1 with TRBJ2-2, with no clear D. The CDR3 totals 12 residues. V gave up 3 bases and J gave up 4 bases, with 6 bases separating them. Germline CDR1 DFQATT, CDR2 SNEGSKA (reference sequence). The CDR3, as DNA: TGCAGTGCTAGGCTGTTCACCGGGGAGCTGTTTTTT. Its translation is CSARLFTGELFF.

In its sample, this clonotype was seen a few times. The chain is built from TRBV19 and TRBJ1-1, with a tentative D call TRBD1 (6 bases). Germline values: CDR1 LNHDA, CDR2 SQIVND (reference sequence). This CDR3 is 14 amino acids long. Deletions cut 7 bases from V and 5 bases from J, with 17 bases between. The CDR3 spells CASKQGNGRTEAFF. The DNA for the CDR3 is TGTGCCAGTAAACAGGGAAATGGACGGACTGAAGCTTTCTTT. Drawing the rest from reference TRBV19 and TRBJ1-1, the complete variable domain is DGGITQSPKYLFRKEGQNVTLSCEQNLNHDAMYWYRQDPGQGLRLIYYSQIVNDFQKGDIAEGYSVSREKKESFPLTVTSAQKNPTAFYLCASKQGNGRTEAFFGQGTRLTVV.

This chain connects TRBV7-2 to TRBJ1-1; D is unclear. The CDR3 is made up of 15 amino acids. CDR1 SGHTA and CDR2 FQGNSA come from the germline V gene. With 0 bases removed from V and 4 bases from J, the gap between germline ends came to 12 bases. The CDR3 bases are TGTGCCAGCAGCTTAGCGATGGGTGTGGGCACTGAAGCTTTCTTT. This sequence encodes CASSLAMGVGTEAFF.

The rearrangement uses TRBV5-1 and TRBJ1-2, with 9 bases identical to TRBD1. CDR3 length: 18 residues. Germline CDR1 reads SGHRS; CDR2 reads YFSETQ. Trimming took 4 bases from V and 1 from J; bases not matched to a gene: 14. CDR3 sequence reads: CASSPLDRGSAGNYGYTF. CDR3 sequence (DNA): TGCGCCAGCAGCCCTCTGGACAGGGGAAGTGCGGGTAACTATGGCTACACCTTC. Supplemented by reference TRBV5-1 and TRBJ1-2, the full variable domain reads KAGVTQTPRYLIKTRGQQVTLSCSPISGHRSVSWYQQTPGQGLQFLFEYFSETQRNKGNFPGRFSGRQFSNSRSEMNVSTLELGDSALYLCASSPLDRGSAGNYGYTFGSGTRLTVV.

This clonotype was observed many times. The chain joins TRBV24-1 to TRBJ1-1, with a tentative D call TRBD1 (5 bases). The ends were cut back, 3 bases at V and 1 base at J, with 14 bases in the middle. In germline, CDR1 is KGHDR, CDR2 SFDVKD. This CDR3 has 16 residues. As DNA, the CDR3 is TGTGCCACCAGTGATGCCACAGGTTTGAGGAACACTGAAGCTTTCTTT. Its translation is CATSDATGLRNTEAFF.

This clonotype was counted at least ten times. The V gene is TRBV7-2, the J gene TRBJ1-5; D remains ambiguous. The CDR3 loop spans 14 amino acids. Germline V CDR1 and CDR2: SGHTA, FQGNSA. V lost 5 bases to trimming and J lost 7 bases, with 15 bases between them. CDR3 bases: TGTGCCAGCAGCCCCTTTCAGGAGGTGCAGCCCCAGCATTTT. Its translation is CASSPFQEVQPQHF.

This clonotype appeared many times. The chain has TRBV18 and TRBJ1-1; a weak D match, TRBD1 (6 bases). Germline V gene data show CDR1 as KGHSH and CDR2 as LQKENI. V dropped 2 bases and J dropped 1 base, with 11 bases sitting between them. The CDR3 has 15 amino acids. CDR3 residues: CASSPVWTENTEAFF. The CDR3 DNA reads TGTGCCAGCTCACCAGTTTGGACAGAGAACACTGAAGCTTTCTTT.

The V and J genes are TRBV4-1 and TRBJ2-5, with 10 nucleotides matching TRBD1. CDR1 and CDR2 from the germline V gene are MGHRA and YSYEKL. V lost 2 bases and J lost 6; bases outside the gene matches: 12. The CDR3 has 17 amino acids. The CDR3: CASSQIGQGVGGKTQYF. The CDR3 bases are TGCGCCAGCAGCCAAATAGGACAGGGGGTTGGCGGAAAGACCCAGTACTTC.

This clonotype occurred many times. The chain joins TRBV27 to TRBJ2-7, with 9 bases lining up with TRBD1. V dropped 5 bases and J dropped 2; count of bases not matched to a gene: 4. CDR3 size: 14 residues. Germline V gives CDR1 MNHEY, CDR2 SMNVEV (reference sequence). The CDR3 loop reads CASSHGTGTYEQYF. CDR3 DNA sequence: TGTGCCAGCAGTCACGGGACAGGGACCTACGAGCAGTACTTC.

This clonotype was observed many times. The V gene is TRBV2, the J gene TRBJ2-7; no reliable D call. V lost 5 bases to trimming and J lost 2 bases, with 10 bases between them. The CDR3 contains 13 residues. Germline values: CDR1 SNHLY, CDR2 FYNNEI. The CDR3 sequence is CASSFMSAYEQYF. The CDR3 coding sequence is TGTGCCAGCAGTTTCATGAGTGCCTACGAGCAGTACTTC.

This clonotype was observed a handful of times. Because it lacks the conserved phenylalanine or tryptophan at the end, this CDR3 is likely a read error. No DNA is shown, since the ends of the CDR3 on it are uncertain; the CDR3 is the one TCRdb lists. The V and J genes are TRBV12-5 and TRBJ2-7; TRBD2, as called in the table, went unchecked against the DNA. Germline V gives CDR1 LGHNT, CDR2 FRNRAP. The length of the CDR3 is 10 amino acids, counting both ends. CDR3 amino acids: CASGISVIPS.

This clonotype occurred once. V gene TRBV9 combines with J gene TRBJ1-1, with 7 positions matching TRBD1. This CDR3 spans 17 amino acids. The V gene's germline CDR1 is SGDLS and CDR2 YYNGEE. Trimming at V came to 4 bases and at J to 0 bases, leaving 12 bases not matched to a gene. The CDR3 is CASSIRPGGLLNTEAFF. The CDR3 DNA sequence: TGTGCCAGCAGCATCAGGCCAGGGGGACTTTTGAACACTGAAGCTTTCTTT.

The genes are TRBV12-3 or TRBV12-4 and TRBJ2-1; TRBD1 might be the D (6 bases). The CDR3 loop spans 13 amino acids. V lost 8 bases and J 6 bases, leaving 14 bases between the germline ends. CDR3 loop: CASVRGRSNEQFF. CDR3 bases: TGTGCCAGCGTGAGGGGGAGATCCAATGAGCAGTTCTTC.

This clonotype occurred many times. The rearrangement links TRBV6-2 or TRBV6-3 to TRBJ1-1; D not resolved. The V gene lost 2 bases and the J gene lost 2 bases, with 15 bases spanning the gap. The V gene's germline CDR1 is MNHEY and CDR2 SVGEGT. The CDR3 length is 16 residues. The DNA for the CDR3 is TGTGCCAGCAGTTACGACGGGAGTCGGCTAAACACTGAAGCTTTCTTT. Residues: CASSYDGSRLNTEAFF.

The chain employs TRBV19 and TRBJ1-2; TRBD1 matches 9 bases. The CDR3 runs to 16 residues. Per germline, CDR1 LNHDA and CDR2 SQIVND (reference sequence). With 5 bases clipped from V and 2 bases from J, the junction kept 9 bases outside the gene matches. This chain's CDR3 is CASSQLPGQGNYGYTF. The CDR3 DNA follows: TGTGCCAGTAGTCAGCTACCGGGACAGGGAAACTATGGCTACACCTTC.

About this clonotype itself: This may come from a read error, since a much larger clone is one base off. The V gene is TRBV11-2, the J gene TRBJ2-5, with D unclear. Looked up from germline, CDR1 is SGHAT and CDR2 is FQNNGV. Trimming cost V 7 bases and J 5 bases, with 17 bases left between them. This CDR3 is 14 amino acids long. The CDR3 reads CASNASLPRETQYF. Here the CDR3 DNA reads TGTGCCAGCAACGCTTCACTCCCCAGGGAGACCCAGTACTTC. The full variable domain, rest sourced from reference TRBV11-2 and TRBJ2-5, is EAGVAQSPRYKIIEKRQSVAFWCNPISGHATLYWYQQILGQGPKLLIQFQNNGVVDDSQLPKDRFSAERLKGVDSTLKIQPAKLEDSAVYLCASNASLPRETQYFGPGTRLLVL.

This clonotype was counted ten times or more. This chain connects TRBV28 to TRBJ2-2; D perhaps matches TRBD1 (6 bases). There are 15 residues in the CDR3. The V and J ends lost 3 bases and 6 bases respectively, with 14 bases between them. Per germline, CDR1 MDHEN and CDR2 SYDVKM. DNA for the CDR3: TGTGCCAGCAGTTTTGCAGGGGCTCGAGCCGGGGAGCTGTTTTTT. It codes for CASSFAGARAGELFF.

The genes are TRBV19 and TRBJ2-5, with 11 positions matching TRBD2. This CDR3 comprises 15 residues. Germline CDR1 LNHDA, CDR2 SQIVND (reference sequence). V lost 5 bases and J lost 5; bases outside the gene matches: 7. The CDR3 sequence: CASSPGLAAGETQYF. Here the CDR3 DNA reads TGTGCCAGTAGTCCGGGACTAGCGGCGGGGGAGACCCAGTACTTC.

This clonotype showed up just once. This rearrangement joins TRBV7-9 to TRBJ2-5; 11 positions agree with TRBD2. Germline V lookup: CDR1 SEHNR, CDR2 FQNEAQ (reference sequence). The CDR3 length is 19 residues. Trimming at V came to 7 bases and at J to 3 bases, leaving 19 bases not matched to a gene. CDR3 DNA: TGTGCCAGCACGCCGGGCAGGGCGCGACTAGCGGGGACGAAAGAGACCCAGTACTTC. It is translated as CASTPGRARLAGTKETQYF.

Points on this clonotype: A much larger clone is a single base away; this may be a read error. Here the CDR3 reads CASSPRQGSSSENIQYF. CDR3 nucleotide sequence: TGTGCCAGCAGTCCAAGACAGGGGAGTAGTTCCGAAAACATTCAGTACTTC. This chain joins TRBV28 and TRBJ2-4, with 8 positions matching TRBD1. This CDR3 has 17 residues. Germline V gene sequence: CDR1 MDHEN, CDR2 SYDVKM. The trim removed 5 bases at V and 5 bases at J, leaving 14 bases unmatched.

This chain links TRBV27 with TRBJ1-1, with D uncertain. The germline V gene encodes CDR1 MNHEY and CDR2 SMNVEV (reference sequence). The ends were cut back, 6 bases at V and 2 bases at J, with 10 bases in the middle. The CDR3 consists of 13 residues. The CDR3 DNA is TGTGCCAGCAGAAGCACAGTTAACACTGAAGCTTTCTTT. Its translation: CASRSTVNTEAFF.

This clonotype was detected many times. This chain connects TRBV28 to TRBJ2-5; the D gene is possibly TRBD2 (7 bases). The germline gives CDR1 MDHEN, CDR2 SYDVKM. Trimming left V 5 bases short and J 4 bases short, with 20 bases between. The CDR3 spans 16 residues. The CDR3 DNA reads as TGTGCCAGCAGTCCCTATTTGGGGGGGCGCATAGAGACCCAGTACTTC. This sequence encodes CASSPYLGGRIETQYF.

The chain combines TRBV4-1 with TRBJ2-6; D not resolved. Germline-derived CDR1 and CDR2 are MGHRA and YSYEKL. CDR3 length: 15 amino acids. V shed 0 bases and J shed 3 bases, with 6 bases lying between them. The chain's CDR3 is CASSQDPFGANVLTF. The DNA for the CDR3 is TGCGCCAGCAGCCAAGATCCCTTTGGGGCCAACGTCCTGACTTTC.

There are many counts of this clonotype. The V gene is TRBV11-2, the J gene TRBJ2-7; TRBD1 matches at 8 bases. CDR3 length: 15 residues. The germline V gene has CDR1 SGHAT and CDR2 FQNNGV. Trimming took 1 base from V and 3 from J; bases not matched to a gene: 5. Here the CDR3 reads CASSLVGTGNYEQYF. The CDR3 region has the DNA TGTGCCAGCAGCTTAGTGGGGACAGGTAACTACGAGCAGTACTTC.

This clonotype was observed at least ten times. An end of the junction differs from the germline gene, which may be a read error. CDR3 DNA: TGCAGTGCTCGGAGACAGGGAGTCTCCTTC. Amino acids: CSARRQGVSF. This sequence joins TRBV20-1 and TRBJ1-2, with 7 positions matching TRBD1. The germline CDR1 and CDR2 sequences are DFQATT and SNEGSKA (reference sequence). CDR3 size: 10 residues.

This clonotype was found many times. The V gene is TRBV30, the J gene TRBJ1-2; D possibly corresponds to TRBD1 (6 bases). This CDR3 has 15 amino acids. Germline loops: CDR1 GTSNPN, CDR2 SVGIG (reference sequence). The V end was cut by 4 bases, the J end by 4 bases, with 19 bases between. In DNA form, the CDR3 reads TGTGCCTGGAACCGCATCGCCTACAGGGTCTATGGCTACACCTTC. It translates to CAWNRIAYRVYGYTF.